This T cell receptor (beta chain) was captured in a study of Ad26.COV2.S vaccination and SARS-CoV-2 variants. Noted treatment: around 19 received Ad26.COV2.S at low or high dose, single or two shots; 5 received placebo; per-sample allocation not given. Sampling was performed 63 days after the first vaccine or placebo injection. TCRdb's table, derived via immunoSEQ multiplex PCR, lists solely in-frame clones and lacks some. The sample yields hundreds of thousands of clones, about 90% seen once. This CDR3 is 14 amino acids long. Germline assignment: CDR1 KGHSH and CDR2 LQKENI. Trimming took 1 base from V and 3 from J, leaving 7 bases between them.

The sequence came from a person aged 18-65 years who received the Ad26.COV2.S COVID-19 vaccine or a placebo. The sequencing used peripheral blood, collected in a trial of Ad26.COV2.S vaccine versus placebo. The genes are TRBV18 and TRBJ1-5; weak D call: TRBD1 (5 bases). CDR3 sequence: CASSPRDDNQPQHF. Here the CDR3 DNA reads TGTGCCAGCTCACCACGGGACGACAATCAGCCCCAGCATTTT.